This T cell receptor (beta chain) was recorded in a study of tumor-infiltrating lymphocytes in primary liver carcinoma. The investigators made TCR beta cDNA from around 530 ng total RNA, using a constant-region primer. Nested multiplex PCR, run for three rounds with slightly modified ARM-PCR, yielded TCR beta libraries. TRBV1-TRBV30 forward and Cbeta reverse primers drove the first two roughly 10-cycle rounds. One entry per CDR3 protein results from TCRdb running MiXCR on the multiplex PCR reads. In the table there are more than 90,000 distinct CDR3 sequences, around 73% of which are singletons. Extraction of RNA together with DNA used 20-30 mg of unsorted bulk tissue. As for this clonotype: Its target is unknown. The conserved phenylalanine or tryptophan normally closing the CDR3 is absent here, so this likely arose from a read error.

Germline V gene lookup returns CDR1 SGHAT and CDR2 FQNNGV. This CDR3 is 13 amino acids long. Study-wide results and caveats: Roughly 7.5-25% of top clones, and no more, occurred in all five tumor regions.

V gene TRBV11-2 combines with J gene TRBJ2-5; unclear D gene. Sequencing input: liver tumor tissue from sampling region 2. As to subset: tumor region T2, inferior pole. The sequence was collected from a woman aged 55-69 years with primary liver carcinoma and hepatitis B virus infection. The CDR3 DNA reads TGTACCAGCAGCCAAATGTACCAAGAGACCCAGTACCTT. It encodes CTSSQMYQETQYL.